This TCR beta chain originates from a study of tumor T cells in aggressive B-cell lymphoma. V lost 0 bases to trimming and J lost 7 bases, with 13 bases between them. Germline lookup yields CDR1 LGHNA and CDR2 YSLEER. CDR3 length: 16 amino acids. This clone was recorded only once. Method: immunoSEQ multiplex PCR; TCRdb's copy keeps in-frame clones and lacks some. The sample has roughly 1,500 clones, 93% seen once. The chain links TRBV4-3 to TRBJ1-6; no reliable D call. This TCR derives from an adult with diffuse large B cell lymphoma. The specimen was tumor tissue. This CDR3 is CASSQEYRVENSPLHF. In nucleotides, the CDR3 is TGCGCCAGCAGCCAAGAATACCGGGTGGAAAATTCACCCCTCCACTTT.